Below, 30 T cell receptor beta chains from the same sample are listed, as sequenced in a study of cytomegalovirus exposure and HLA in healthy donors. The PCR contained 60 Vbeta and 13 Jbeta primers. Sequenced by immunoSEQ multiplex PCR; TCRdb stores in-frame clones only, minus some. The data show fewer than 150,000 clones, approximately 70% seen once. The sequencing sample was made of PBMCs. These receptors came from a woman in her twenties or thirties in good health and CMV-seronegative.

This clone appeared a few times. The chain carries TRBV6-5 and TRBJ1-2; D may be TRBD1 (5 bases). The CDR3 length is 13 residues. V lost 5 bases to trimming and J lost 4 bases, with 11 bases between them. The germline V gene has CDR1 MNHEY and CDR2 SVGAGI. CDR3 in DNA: TGTGCCAGCAGTGGGGGGGTCGGCTATGGCTACACCTTC. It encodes CASSGGVGYGYTF.

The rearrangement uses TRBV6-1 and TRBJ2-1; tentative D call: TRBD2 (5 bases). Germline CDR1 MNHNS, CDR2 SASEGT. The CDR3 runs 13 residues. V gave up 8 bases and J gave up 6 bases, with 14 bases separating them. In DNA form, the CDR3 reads TGTGCCAGCGGCTACCGGGATACCAATGAGCAGTTCTTC. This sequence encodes CASGYRDTNEQFF.

CDR3 nucleotides: TGTGCCAGCAGTCCTGTAGCGGGCTCCTACAATGAGCAGTTCTTC. Amino acids: CASSPVAGSYNEQFF. The V gene is TRBV27, the J gene TRBJ2-1; 7 nucleotides line up with TRBD2. CDR1 is MNHEY and CDR2 is SMNVEV in the germline V gene (reference sequence). CDR3 length: 15 amino acids. J gave up 0 bases and V 5 bases, and 4 bases lay outside the gene matches.

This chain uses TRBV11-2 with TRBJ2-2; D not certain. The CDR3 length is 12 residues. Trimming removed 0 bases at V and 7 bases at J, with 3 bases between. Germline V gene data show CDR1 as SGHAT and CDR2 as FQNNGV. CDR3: CASSLDLGELFF. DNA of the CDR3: TGTGCCAGCAGCTTAGATCTCGGGGAGCTGTTTTTT.

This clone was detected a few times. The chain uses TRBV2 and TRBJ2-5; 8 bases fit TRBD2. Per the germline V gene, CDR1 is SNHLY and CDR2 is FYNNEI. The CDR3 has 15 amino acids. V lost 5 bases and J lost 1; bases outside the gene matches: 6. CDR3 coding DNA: TGTGCCAGCAGTCGATCTACTAGCGGCCAAGAGACCCAGTACTTC. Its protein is CASSRSTSGQETQYF.

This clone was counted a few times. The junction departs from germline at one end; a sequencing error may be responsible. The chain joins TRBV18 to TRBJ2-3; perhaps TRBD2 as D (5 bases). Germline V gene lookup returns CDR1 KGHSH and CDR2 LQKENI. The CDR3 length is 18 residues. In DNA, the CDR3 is TGTGCCAGCTCACCACCGTCCCGCGGGCTTGGCGGCACGGATACGCAGTATTTT. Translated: CASSPPSRGLGGTDTQYF.

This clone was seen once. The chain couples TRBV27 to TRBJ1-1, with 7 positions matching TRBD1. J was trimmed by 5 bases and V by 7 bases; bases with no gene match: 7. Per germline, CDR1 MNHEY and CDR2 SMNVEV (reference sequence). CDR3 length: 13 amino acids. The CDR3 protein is CASTKNRGTEAFF. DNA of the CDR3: TGTGCCAGCACCAAAAACAGGGGAACTGAAGCTTTCTTT.

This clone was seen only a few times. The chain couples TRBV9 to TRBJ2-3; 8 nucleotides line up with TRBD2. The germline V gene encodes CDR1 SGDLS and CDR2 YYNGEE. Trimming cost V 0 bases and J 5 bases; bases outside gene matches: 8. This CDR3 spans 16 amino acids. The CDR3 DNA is TGTGCCAGCAGCGTAGGTGGTAGCGGGGTGGGAGATACGCAGTATTTT. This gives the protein CASSVGGSGVGDTQYF. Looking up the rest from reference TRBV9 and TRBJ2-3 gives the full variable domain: DSGVTQTPKHLITATGQRVTLRCSPRSGDLSVYWYQQSLDQGLQFLIQYYNGEERAKGNILERFSAQQFPDLHSELNLSSLELGDSALYFCASSVGGSGVGDTQYFGPGTRLTVL.

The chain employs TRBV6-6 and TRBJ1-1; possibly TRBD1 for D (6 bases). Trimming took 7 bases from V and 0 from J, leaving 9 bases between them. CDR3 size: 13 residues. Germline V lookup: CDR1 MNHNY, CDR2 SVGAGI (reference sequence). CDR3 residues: CASIRQVNTEAFF. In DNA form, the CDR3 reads TGTGCCAGCATCCGACAGGTGAACACTGAAGCTTTCTTT.

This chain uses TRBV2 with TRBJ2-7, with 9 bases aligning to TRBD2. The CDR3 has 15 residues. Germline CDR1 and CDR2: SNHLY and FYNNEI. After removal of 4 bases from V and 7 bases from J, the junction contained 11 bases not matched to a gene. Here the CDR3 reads CASSVRAGGFREQYF. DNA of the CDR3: TGTGCCAGCAGTGTTCGAGCGGGAGGTTTTAGGGAGCAGTACTTC.

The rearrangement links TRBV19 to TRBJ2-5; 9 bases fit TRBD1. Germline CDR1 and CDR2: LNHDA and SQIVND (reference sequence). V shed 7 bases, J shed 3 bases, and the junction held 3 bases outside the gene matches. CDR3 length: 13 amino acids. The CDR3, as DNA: TGTGCCAGTAAGGGACAGGGAAAAGAGACCCAGTACTTC. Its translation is CASKGQGKETQYF.

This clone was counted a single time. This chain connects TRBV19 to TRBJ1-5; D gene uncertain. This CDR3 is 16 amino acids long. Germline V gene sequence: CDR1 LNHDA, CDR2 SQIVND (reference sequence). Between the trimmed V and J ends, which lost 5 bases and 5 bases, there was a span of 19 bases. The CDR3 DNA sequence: TGTGCCAGTAGTTCCCGGTCCCAAGAGAACGATCAGCCCCAGCATTTT. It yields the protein CASSSRSQENDQPQHF.

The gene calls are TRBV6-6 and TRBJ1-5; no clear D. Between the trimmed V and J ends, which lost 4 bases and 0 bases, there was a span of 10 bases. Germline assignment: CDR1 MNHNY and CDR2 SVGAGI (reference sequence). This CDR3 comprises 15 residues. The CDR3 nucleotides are TGTGCCAGCAGTTTTTACAGAAATAGCAATCAGCCCCAGCATTTT. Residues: CASSFYRNSNQPQHF.

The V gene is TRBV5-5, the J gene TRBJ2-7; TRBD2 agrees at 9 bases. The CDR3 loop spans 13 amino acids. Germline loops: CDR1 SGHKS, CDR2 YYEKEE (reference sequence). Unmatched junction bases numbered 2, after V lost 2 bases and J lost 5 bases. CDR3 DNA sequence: TGTGCCAGCAGCTTAATAGCGGGAGACGAGCAGTACTTC. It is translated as CASSLIAGDEQYF.

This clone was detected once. DNA of the CDR3: TGTGCCAGCAGCTTATCATCCTGGCGGGAGGGCCGCACCGGGGAGCTGTTTTTT. Its translation is CASSLSSWREGRTGELFF. The V call is TRBV11-2, the J call TRBJ2-2; TRBD2 matches 9 bases. Germline V gene lookup returns CDR1 SGHAT and CDR2 FQNNGV. V was clipped by 2 bases and J by 4 bases; unmatched bases: 11. The CDR3 runs 18 residues.

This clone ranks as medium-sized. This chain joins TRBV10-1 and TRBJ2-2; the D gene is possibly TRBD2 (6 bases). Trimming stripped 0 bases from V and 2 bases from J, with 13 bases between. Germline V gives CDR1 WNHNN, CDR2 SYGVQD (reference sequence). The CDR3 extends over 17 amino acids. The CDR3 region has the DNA TGCGCCAGCAGTGAGTCGGGACTCGAACGAAACACCGGGGAGCTGTTTTTT. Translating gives CASSESGLERNTGELFF.

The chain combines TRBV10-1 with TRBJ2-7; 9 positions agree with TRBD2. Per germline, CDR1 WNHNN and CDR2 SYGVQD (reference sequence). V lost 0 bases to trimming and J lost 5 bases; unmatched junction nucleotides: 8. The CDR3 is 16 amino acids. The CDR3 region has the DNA TGCGCCAGCAGTGAGTCGACTAAGCGGGGGGACCACGAGCAGTACGTC. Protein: CASSESTKRGDHEQYV.

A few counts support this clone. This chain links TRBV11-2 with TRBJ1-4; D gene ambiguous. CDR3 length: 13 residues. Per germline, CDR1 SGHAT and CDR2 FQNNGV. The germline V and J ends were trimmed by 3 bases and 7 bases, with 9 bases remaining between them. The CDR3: CASSFSGLEKLFF. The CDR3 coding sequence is TGTGCCAGCAGCTTTTCAGGTCTTGAAAAACTGTTTTTT.

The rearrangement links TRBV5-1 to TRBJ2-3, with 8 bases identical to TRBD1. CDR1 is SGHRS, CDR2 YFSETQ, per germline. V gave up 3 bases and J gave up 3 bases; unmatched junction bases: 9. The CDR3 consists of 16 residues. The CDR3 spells CASSSGQVYRTDTQYF. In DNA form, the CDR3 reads TGCGCCAGCAGCTCGGGACAGGTCTATCGTACAGATACGCAGTATTTT. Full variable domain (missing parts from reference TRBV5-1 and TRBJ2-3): KAGVTQTPRYLIKTRGQQVTLSCSPISGHRSVSWYQQTPGQGLQFLFEYFSETQRNKGNFPGRFSGRQFSNSRSEMNVSTLELGDSALYLCASSSGQVYRTDTQYFGPGTRLTVL.

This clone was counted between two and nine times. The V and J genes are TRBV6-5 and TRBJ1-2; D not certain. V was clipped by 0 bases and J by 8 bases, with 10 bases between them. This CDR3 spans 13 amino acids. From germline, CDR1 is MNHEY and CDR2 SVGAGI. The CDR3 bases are TGTGCCAGCAGTTACTCGAAGACTGGGGGCTACACCTTC. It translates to CASSYSKTGGYTF.

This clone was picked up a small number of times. The CDR3 bases are TGTGCCTGGGCGTTCGACACGGAGAACACTGAAGCTTTCTTT. The encoded protein is CAWAFDTENTEAFF. The chain is built from TRBV30 and TRBJ1-1; D ambiguous. The germline V and J ends were trimmed by 5 bases and 1 base, with 14 bases remaining between them. CDR1 and CDR2 from the germline V gene are GTSNPN and SVGIG (reference sequence). The CDR3 totals 14 residues.

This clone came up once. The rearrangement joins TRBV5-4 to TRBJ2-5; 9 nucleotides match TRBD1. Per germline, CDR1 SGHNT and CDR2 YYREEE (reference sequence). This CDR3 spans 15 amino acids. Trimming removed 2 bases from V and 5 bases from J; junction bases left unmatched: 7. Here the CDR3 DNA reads TGTGCCAGCAGCTTTCCGGGACAGGGAAGGGAGACCCAGTACTTC. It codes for CASSFPGQGRETQYF.

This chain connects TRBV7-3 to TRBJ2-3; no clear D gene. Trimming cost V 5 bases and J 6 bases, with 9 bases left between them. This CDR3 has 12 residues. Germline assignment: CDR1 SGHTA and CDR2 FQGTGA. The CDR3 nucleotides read TGTGCCAGCAGCCAGTCCTCGGATACGCAGTATTTT. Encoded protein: CASSQSSDTQYF.

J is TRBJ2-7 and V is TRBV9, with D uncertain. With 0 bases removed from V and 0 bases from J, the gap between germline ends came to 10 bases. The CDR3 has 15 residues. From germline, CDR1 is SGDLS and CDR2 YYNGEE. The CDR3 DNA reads TGTGCCAGCAGCGTAGTTGCCGTTAGCTCCTACGAGCAGTACGTC. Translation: CASSVVAVSSYEQYV.

The DNA for the CDR3 is TGTGCCAGCAGACGGGACTCCGGGAACACTGAAGCTTTCTTT. This gives the protein CASRRDSGNTEAFF. The chain joins TRBV6-1 to TRBJ1-1; possible D gene TRBD1, 5 bases. Germline-derived CDR1 and CDR2 are MNHNS and SASEGT. Trimming stripped 6 bases from V and 1 base from J, with 12 bases between. CDR3 length: 14 amino acids.

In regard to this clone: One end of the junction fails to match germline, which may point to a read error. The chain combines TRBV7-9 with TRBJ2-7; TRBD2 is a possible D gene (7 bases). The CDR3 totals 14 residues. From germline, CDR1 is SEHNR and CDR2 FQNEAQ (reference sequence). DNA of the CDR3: TGTTCCAGCAGCCGAACGGGGGGCTTCTACGAGCAGTACTTC. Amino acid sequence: CSSSRTGGFYEQYF.

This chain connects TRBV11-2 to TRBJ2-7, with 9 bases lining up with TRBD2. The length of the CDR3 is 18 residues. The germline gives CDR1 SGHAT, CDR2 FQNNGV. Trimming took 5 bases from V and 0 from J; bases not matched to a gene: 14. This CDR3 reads CASSPMLAGISFSYEQYF. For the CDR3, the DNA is TGTGCCAGCAGCCCCATGCTAGCGGGAATTTCCTTCTCCTACGAGCAGTACTTC.

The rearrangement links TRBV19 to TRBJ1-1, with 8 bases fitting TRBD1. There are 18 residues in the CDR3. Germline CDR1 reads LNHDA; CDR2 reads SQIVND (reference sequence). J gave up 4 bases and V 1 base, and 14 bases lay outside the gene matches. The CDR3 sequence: CASSIGDSWTGTGTEAFF. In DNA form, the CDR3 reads TGTGCCAGTAGTATAGGAGATTCCTGGACAGGGACGGGCACTGAAGCTTTCTTT.

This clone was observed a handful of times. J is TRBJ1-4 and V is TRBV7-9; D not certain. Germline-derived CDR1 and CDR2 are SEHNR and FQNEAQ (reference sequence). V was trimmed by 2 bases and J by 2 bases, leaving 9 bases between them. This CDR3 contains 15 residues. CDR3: CASSLPGRTNEKLFF. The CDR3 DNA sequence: TGTGCCAGCAGCTTACCGGGGAGGACTAATGAAAAACTGTTTTTT.

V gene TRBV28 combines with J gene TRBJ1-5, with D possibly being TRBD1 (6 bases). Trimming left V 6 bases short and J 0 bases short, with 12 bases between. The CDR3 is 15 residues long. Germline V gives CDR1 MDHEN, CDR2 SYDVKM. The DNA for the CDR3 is TGTGCCAGCAGGGGGACACTATATAGCAATCAGCCCCAGCATTTT. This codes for CASRGTLYSNQPQHF. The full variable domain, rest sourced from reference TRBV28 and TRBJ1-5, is DVKVTQSSRYLVKRTGEKVFLECVQDMDHENMFWYRQDPGLGLRLIYFSYDVKMKEKGDIPEGYSVSREKKERFSLILESASTNQTSMYLCASRGTLYSNQPQHFGDGTRLSIL.